This T cell receptor (beta chain) was captured in a study of T-cell reconstitution after alpha-beta-depleted transplantation in children. General study points: Several patients had high TCRbeta diversity at day 60; it came from surviving recipient T cells and thymic progenitors. Expanded clones from the graft, numbering several hundred, reportedly supplied alpha-beta T cells about two months after transplant. Newly made T cells mostly supplied T-cell counts and diversity one year after transplant.

The CDR3 contains 18 residues. From germline, CDR1 is SGHRS and CDR2 YFSETQ. The germline V and J ends were trimmed by 4 bases and 0 bases, with 20 bases remaining between them. Worth noting for this clonotype: What it binds is unknown.

For TCRbeta, the library was prepared with unique molecular identifiers. TCRdb processed the PCR reads anew with MiXCR; each CDR3 protein has one entry. The sample comprises roughly 570,000 distinct CDR3 sequences, 20% to 30% of which are singletons, and under 45% rests with the top ten. This chain uses TRBV5-1 with TRBJ2-1; D remains ambiguous. The TCR was taken from a boy younger than two with Wiskott-Aldrich syndrome, due to receive a stem cell transplant. The material was PBMCs, obtained before TCRalphabeta/CD19-depleted stem cell transplant. The CDR3 reads CASSVGPFSGSSYNEQFF. CDR3 in DNA: TGCGCCAGCAGCGTAGGCCCTTTTTCGGGTAGCTCCTACAATGAGCAGTTCTTC.